This TCR beta chain was observed in a study of blood T cell repertoires in COVID-19. Clones were read by immunoSEQ multiplex PCR, and TCRdb kept only the in-frame ones, dropping some. The sample has some 59,000 clones; 85% to 95% are singletons. Germline values: CDR1 KGHSH, CDR2 LQKENI. Germline trimming cut 7 bases from V and 5 bases from J; bases unmatched to any gene: 8. The CDR3 consists of 14 residues. The gene calls are TRBV18 and TRBJ1-1, with TRBD1 matching 9 bases. This TCR derives from a man aged 45 to 65 with acute or convalescent COVID-19. Sequenced sample: peripheral blood. CDR3 coding DNA: TGTGCCAGCTGGGCGGGACAGGGAAAAACTGAAGCTTTCTTT. Amino acids: CASWAGQGKTEAFF.